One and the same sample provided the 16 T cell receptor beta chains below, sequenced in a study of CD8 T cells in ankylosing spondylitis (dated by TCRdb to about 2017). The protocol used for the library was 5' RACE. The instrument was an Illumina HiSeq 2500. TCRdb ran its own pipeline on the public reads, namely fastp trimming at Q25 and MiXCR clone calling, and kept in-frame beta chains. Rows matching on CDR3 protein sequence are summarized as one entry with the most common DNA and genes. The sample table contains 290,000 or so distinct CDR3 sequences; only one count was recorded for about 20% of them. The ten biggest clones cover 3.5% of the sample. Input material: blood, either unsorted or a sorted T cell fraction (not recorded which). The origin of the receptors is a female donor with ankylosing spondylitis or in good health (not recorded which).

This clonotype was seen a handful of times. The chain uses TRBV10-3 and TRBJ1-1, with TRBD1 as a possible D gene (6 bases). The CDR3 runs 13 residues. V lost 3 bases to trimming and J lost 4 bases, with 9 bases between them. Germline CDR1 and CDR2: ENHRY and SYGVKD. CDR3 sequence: CAISDRGGTEAFF. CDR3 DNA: TGTGCCATCAGTGACAGGGGTGGCACTGAAGCTTTCTTT.

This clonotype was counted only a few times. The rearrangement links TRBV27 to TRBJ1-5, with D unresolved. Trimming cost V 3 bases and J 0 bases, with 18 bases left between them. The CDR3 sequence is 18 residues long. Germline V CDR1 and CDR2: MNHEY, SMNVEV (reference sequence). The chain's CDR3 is CASSFSGNPFYSNQPQHF. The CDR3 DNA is TGTGCCAGCAGTTTTTCGGGGAACCCCTTTTATAGCAATCAGCCCCAGCATTTT.

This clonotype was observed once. CDR3 amino acids: CASSLSGTSGRWGTDTQYF. The CDR3 DNA reads TGTGCCAGCAGCCTGTCGGGGACTAGCGGGAGATGGGGCACAGATACGCAGTATTTT. The chain uses TRBV5-6 and TRBJ2-3; 14 positions agree with TRBD2. V shed 4 bases and J 1 base; nucleotides not matched to a gene: 11. The length of the CDR3 is 19 residues. Germline assignment: CDR1 SGHDT and CDR2 YYEEEE.

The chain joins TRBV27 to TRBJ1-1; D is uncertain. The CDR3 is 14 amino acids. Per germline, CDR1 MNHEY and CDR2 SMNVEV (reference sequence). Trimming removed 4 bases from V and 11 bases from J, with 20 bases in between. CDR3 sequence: CASSSLRHPREAFF. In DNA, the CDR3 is TGTGCCAGCAGTTCTCTAAGACATCCTAGGGAGGCTTTCTTT.

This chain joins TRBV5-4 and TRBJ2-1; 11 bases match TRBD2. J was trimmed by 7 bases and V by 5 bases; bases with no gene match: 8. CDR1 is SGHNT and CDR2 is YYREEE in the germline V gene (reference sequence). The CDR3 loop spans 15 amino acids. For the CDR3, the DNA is TGTGCCAGCAGTACTCCGGGACTAGCGGCGAATGAGCAGTTCTTC. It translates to CASSTPGLAANEQFF.

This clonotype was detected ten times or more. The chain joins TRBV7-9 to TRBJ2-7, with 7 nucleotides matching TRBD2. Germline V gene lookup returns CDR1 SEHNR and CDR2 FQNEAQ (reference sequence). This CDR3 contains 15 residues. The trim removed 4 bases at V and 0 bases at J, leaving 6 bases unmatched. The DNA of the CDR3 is TGTGCCAGCAGCTCTAACCGGGACTACTCCTACGAGCAGTACTTC. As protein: CASSSNRDYSYEQYF.

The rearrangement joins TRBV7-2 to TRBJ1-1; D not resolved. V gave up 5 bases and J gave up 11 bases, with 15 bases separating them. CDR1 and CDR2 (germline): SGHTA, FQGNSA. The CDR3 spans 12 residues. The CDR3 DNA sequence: TGTGCCAGCAGCCTAAACAGAGGTGTTGCTTTCTTT. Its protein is CASSLNRGVAFF.

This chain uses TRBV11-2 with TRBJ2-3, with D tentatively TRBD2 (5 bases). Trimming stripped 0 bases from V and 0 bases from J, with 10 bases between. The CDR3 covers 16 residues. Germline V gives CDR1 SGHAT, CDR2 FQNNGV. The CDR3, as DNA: TGTGCCAGCAGCTTAGAAGGCGGACTGAGCACAGATACGCAGTATTTT. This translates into CASSLEGGLSTDTQYF.

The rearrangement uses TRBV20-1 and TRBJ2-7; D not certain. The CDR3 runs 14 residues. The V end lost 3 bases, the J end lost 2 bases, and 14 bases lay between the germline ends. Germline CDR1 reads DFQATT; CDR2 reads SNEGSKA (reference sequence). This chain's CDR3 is CSARVRVWPYEQYF. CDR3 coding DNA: TGCAGTGCTAGGGTCCGGGTTTGGCCCTACGAGCAGTACTTC.

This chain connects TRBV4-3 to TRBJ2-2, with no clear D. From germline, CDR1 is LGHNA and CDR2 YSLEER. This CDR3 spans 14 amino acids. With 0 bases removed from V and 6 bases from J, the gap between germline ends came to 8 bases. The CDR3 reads CASSQDAGSGELFF. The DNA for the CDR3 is TGCGCCAGCAGCCAAGATGCAGGTTCCGGGGAGCTGTTTTTT.

The CDR3 region is CASSYDSKSTDTQYF. The CDR3 DNA sequence: TGTGCCAGCAGTTACGACTCCAAGAGCACAGATACGCAGTATTTT. The chain is built from TRBV6-2 or TRBV6-3 and TRBJ2-3; D ambiguous. Per the germline V gene, CDR1 is MNHEY and CDR2 is SVGEGT. The length of the CDR3 is 15 residues. Deletions cut 2 bases from V and 0 bases from J, with 9 bases between.

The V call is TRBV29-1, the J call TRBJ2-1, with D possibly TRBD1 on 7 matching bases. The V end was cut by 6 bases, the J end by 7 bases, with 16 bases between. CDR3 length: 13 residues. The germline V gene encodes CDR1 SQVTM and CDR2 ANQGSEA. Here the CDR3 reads CSVTGRLLNEQFF. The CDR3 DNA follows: TGCAGCGTGACAGGGAGGCTATTGAATGAGCAGTTCTTC.

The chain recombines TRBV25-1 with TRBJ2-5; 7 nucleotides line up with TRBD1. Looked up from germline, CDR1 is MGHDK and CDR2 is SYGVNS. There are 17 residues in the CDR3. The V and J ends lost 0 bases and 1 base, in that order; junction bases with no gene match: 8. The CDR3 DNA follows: TGTGCCAGCAGTGAATATATCGGTTGGGACAGCCAAGAGACCCAGTACTTC. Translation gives CASSEYIGWDSQETQYF.

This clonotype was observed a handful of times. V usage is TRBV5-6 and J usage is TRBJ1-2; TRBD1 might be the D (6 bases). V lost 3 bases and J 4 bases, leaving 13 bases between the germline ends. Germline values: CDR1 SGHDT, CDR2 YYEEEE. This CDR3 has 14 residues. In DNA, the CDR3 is TGTGCCAGCAGCTCTCTAGACAGGAGCTATGGCTACACCTTC. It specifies CASSSLDRSYGYTF.

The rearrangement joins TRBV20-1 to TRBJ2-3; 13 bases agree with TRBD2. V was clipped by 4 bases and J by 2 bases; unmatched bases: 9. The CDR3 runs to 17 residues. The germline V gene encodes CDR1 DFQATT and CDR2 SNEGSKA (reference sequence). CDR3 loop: CSANGLAGEGHTDTQYF. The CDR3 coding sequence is TGCAGTGCTAATGGACTAGCGGGAGAGGGGCACACAGATACGCAGTATTTT.

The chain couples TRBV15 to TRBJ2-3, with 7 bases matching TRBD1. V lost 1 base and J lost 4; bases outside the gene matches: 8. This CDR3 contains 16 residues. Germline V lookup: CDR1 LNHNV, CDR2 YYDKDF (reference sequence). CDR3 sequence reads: CATSRVLSGGADTQYF. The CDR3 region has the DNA TGTGCCACCAGCAGAGTCTTGTCAGGGGGAGCAGATACGCAGTATTTT.